What follows are 22 T cell receptor beta chains derived from one specimen sequenced in a study of identical twins. Via MiXCR, TCRdb re-called the 5' RACE reads, giving one row per CDR3 protein. The table has 450,000 or so distinct CDR3 sequences, over 12% seen once. These data were also filed under a second study, of yellow fever vaccine responses in identical twins.

The sample was CD4+ T cells sorted from blood. The origin of the receptors is a woman aged 18-29 years in good health.

This clonotype turned up a few times. The junction and the germline gene differ at one end; a read error may be behind it. CDR3 nucleotide sequence: TGTGCCAGCAGAGAAGGTCTCAACACCGGGGAGCTGTTTTTT. This codes for CASREGLNTGELFF. The chain recombines TRBV6-1 with TRBJ2-2; D is unclear. CDR1 is MNHNS and CDR2 is SASEGT in the germline V gene. The CDR3 sequence is 14 residues long.

The J gene is TRBJ2-1, the V gene TRBV7-2; D is ambiguous. Germline CDR1 and CDR2: SGHTA and FQGNSA. The V end was cut by 5 bases, the J end by 8 bases, with 13 bases between. This CDR3 comprises 13 residues. CDR3 sequence: CASSLRASYEQFF. The CDR3 nucleotides read TGTGCCAGCAGCCTAAGGGCTAGTTATGAGCAGTTCTTC.

The gene calls are TRBV29-1 and TRBJ2-5; 13 bases map to TRBD2. Germline CDR1 SQVTM, CDR2 ANQGSEA. This CDR3 comprises 13 residues. The J segment lost 5 bases and the V segment lost 7 bases, leaving 4 bases of the junction unmatched. The CDR3 loop is CSAGLAGEETQYF. The CDR3 DNA sequence: TGCAGCGCCGGACTAGCGGGGGAGGAGACCCAGTACTTC.

V gene TRBV30 combines with J gene TRBJ2-1; D tentatively fits TRBD1 or TRBD2 (5 bases each). The germline gives CDR1 GTSNPN, CDR2 SVGIG (reference sequence). Trimming took off 5 bases at V and 8 bases at J, with 19 bases between the two ends. This CDR3 spans 14 amino acids. CDR3 amino acids: CAWGYRDRHDEQFF. In nucleotides, the CDR3 is TGTGCCTGGGGTTACCGGGACCGACACGATGAGCAGTTCTTC.

This sequence joins TRBV6-1 and TRBJ2-1; D is possibly TRBD1 (5 bases). CDR1 is MNHNS and CDR2 is SASEGT in the germline V gene. Trimming shortened V by 1 base and J by 2 bases, and 9 bases separated the two germline ends. CDR3 length: 15 amino acids. CDR3 region: CASSEVGPAYNEQFF. The CDR3, as DNA: TGTGCCAGCAGTGAAGTGGGGCCCGCCTACAATGAGCAGTTCTTC.

The chain has TRBV20-1 and TRBJ1-1; D remains ambiguous. Germline lookup yields CDR1 DFQATT and CDR2 SNEGSKA (reference sequence). V shed 0 bases and J shed 6 bases, with 14 bases lying between them. This CDR3 comprises 14 residues. DNA of the CDR3: TGCAGTGCTAGAGAAAACACGGGGTTTGCTGAAGCTTTCTTT. Residues: CSARENTGFAEAFF.

Many counts were recorded for this clonotype. CDR3 sequence: CASSYLLAGAFSSGELFF. CDR3 coding DNA: TGTGCCAGCAGTTACTTACTAGCGGGAGCGTTTTCCTCCGGGGAGCTGTTTTTT. The chain uses TRBV6-2 or TRBV6-3 and TRBJ2-2; 11 nucleotides line up with TRBD2. The CDR3 covers 18 residues. V lost 1 base to trimming and J lost 6 bases; unmatched junction nucleotides: 10. CDR1 is MNHEY, CDR2 SVGEGT, per germline.

The CDR3: CASSRRGSGGDIQETQYF. The DNA for the CDR3 is TGTGCCAGCAGCCGTAGAGGTAGCGGGGGGGATATACAAGAGACCCAGTACTTC. The gene calls are TRBV9 and TRBJ2-5; 11 bases agree with TRBD2. J lost 2 bases, V lost 4 bases, and 13 bases had no gene match. Germline V lookup: CDR1 SGDLS, CDR2 YYNGEE. The CDR3 loop spans 18 amino acids.

The genes are TRBV3-1 and TRBJ1-3, with a tentative D call TRBD1 (6 bases). This CDR3 has 14 amino acids. V lost 1 base to trimming and J lost 3 bases, with 7 bases between them. The germline CDR1 and CDR2 sequences are LGHDT and YNNKEL (reference sequence). The CDR3 spells CASSQGRGGNTIYF. For the CDR3, the DNA is TGTGCCAGCAGCCAAGGCAGGGGTGGAAACACCATATATTTT.

V is TRBV10-3 and J is TRBJ2-6, with D unclear. Looked up from germline, CDR1 is ENHRY and CDR2 is SYGVKD. CDR3 length equals 17 residues. Trimming cost V 0 bases and J 0 bases, with 9 bases left between them. CDR3 loop: CAISESVSRSGANVLTF. As DNA, the CDR3 is TGTGCCATCAGTGAGTCCGTGAGTCGCTCTGGGGCCAACGTCCTGACTTTC.

A word on this clonotype: The junction departs from germline at one end; a sequencing error may be responsible. The V gene is TRBV7-7, the J gene TRBJ1-2; 7 nucleotides agree with TRBD1. CDR1 is SSHAT, CDR2 FNYEAQ, per germline (reference sequence). This CDR3 spans 18 amino acids. The CDR3 DNA reads as TGTGCTAGCAGCTTAGGTGGGGGACAGTTGGTTGCGAAAAATGGCTACACCTTC. Its protein is CASSLGGGQLVAKNGYTF.

The chain has TRBV2 and TRBJ2-3; a possible D gene is TRBD2 (5 bases). Trimming shortened V by 4 bases and J by 6 bases, and 11 bases separated the two germline ends. This CDR3 region has 13 residues. CDR1 and CDR2 (germline): SNHLY, FYNNEI. This CDR3 reads CASSVRGIDTQYF. The DNA of the CDR3 is TGTGCCAGCAGTGTCCGGGGAATCGATACGCAGTATTTT.

This clonotype was counted a few times. The chain joins TRBV5-1 to TRBJ1-6, with TRBD1 matching 10 bases. The CDR3 is made up of 15 amino acids. Trimming removed 2 bases from V and 10 bases from J; junction bases left unmatched: 6. Germline CDR1 and CDR2: SGHRS and YFSETQ. The CDR3 loop reads CASSLSGQGRSPLHF. For the CDR3, the DNA is TGCGCCAGCAGCTTATCGGGACAGGGGAGATCACCCCTCCACTTT. Full variable domain (outside the CDR3, taken from reference TRBV5-1 and TRBJ1-6): KAGVTQTPRYLIKTRGQQVTLSCSPISGHRSVSWYQQTPGQGLQFLFEYFSETQRNKGNFPGRFSGRQFSNSRSEMNVSTLELGDSALYLCASSLSGQGRSPLHFGNGTRLTVT.

In its sample, this clonotype was seen a few times. The chain recombines TRBV27 with TRBJ1-5; D not certain. Germline assignment: CDR1 MNHEY and CDR2 SMNVEV (reference sequence). CDR3 length: 14 residues. The ends were cut back, 2 bases at V and 7 bases at J, with 12 bases in the middle. This CDR3 reads CASSLRAAAQPQHF. The DNA for the CDR3 is TGTGCCAGCAGTTTAAGGGCAGCAGCCCAGCCCCAGCATTTT.

This clonotype was detected only a few times. The rearrangement links TRBV20-1 to TRBJ2-2, with a weak D call TRBD1 (5 bases). The CDR3 consists of 13 residues. CDR1 and CDR2 (germline): DFQATT, SNEGSKA (reference sequence). V shed 3 bases and J shed 4 bases, with 9 bases lying between them. The CDR3 DNA reads TGCAGTGCTAGTCGCAGGGCCACCGGGGAGCTGTTTTTT. Its translation is CSASRRATGELFF.

The J gene is TRBJ2-3, the V gene TRBV6-1; D perhaps matches TRBD2 (5 bases). Trimming took 6 bases from V and 0 from J, leaving 16 bases between them. Germline loops: CDR1 MNHNS, CDR2 SASEGT. The CDR3 has 16 residues. For the CDR3, the DNA is TGTGCCAGCAGAATTAGAGCGAGCGGTAGCACAGATACGCAGTATTTT. Translated, it gives CASRIRASGSTDTQYF.

This sequence joins TRBV27 and TRBJ2-7, with D unresolved. CDR3 length: 12 residues. Trimming removed 6 bases from V and 3 bases from J, with 9 bases in between. Germline V gene data show CDR1 as MNHEY and CDR2 as SMNVEV (reference sequence). CDR3 DNA sequence: TGTGCCAGCAGCTTTAACCTCTACGAGCAGTACTTC. It encodes CASSFNLYEQYF.

The chain links TRBV7-9 to TRBJ2-5; 8 nucleotides agree with TRBD1. Germline CDR1 SEHNR, CDR2 FQNEAQ (reference sequence). Trimming took 2 bases from V and 4 from J; bases not matched to a gene: 9. This CDR3 contains 16 residues. The chain's CDR3 is CASSLSLGRGRETQYF. Here the CDR3 DNA reads TGTGCCAGCAGCTTATCGCTGGGCAGGGGGCGAGAGACCCAGTACTTC. Variable domain in full (rest from reference TRBV7-9 and TRBJ2-5): DTGVSQNPRHKITKRGQNVTFRCDPISEHNRLYWYRQTLGQGPEFLTYFQNEAQLEKSRLLSDRFSAERPKGSFSTLEIQRTEQGDSAMYLCASSLSLGRGRETQYFGPGTRLLVL.

This chain uses TRBV12-3 or TRBV12-4 with TRBJ2-5, with 10 bases lining up with TRBD1. The V gene end was trimmed by 3 bases and the J gene end by 3 bases; junction bases not matched to a gene: 4. This CDR3 comprises 15 residues. The CDR3 DNA reads as TGTGCCAGCAGTTTTGGACAGGGGGGGGAAGAGACCCAGTACTTC. Encoded protein: CASSFGQGGEETQYF.

Worth noting for this clonotype: A single base separates this from a much larger clone, so it may be a read error. The chain is built from TRBV12-3 or TRBV12-4 and TRBJ2-3; 11 nucleotides agree with TRBD2. The CDR3 contains 19 residues. The CDR3 spells CTSALRLAGGRVNLNTQYF. For the CDR3, the DNA is TGTACCAGCGCCCTACGGCTAGCGGGGGGCCGGGTGAACCTAAATACGCAGTATTTT.

The chain combines TRBV20-1 with TRBJ2-3; D is unresolved. V shed 3 bases and J shed 0 bases, with 7 bases lying between them. Germline CDR1 is DFQATT and CDR2 is SNEGSKA (reference sequence). The CDR3 has 13 amino acids. This chain's CDR3 is CSARETSTDTQYF. The CDR3, as DNA: TGCAGTGCTAGGGAGACAAGCACAGATACGCAGTATTTT.

The rearrangement joins TRBV9 to TRBJ2-7; 9 bases match TRBD1. J lost 5 bases, V lost 4 bases, and 10 bases had no gene match. The CDR3 has 15 amino acids. In germline, CDR1 is SGDLS, CDR2 YYNGEE. DNA of the CDR3: TGTGCCAGCAGCCCCCAGGGACAGGGTGGCCACGAGCAGTACTTC. As protein: CASSPQGQGGHEQYF. The whole variable domain, filled in from reference TRBV9 and TRBJ2-7, reads DSGVTQTPKHLITATGQRVTLRCSPRSGDLSVYWYQQSLDQGLQFLIQYYNGEERAKGNILERFSAQQFPDLHSELNLSSLELGDSALYFCASSPQGQGGHEQYFGPGTRLTVT.